Presented here are 3 T cell receptor beta chains from one specimen sequenced in a study of blood T cell repertoires in COVID-19. The table came from immunoSEQ multiplex PCR; TCRdb's copy has only in-frame clones and leaves some out. The table lists about 210,000 clones, 83% of them singletons. Input material: peripheral blood. These receptors all come from a woman in her thirties or forties with active or convalescent COVID-19.

V and J are TRBV27 and TRBJ2-1, with unresolved D. Germline V lookup: CDR1 MNHEY, CDR2 SMNVEV (reference sequence). The V gene lost 8 bases and the J gene lost 4 bases, with 18 bases spanning the gap. This CDR3 has 15 residues. CDR3 sequence reads: CASRPARVLYNEQFF. In DNA, the CDR3 is TGTGCCAGCCGTCCGGCTAGAGTACTTTACAATGAGCAGTTCTTC.

This clone has just a few counts. The V gene is TRBV9, the J gene TRBJ2-7; D is perhaps TRBD1 (5 bases). Trimming shortened V by 4 bases and J by 6 bases, and 14 bases separated the two germline ends. Per the germline V gene, CDR1 is SGDLS and CDR2 is YYNGEE. This CDR3 has 13 residues. CDR3 DNA: TGTGCCAGCAGCACCTACGACAGTGGCGAGCAGTACTTC. Translating gives CASSTYDSGEQYF.

The chain links TRBV11-2 to TRBJ2-7, with 12 bases that match TRBD2. The ends lost 5 bases at V and 5 bases at J; junction bases unmatched: 7. The CDR3 length is 15 residues. Germline V gene sequence: CDR1 SGHAT, CDR2 FQNNGV. The CDR3 coding sequence is TGTGCCAGCAGCGGAAAGACTAGCGGGAGAAACGAGCAGTACTTC. Its protein is CASSGKTSGRNEQYF.